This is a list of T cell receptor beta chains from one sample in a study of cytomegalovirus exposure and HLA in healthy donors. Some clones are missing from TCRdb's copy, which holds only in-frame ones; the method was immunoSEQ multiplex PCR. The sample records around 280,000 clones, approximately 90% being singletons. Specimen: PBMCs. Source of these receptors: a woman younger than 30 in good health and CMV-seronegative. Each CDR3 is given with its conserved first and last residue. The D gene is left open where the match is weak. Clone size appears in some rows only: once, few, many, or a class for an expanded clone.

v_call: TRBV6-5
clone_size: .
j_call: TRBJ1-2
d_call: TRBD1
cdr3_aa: CASSPTGVIHYGYTF
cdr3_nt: TGTGCCAGCAGTCCGACAGGGGTCATCCACTATGGCTACACCTTC

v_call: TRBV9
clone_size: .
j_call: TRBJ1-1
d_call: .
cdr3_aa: CASSAAITANTEAFF
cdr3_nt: TGTGCCAGCAGCGCAGCCATCACAGCGAACACTGAAGCTTTCTTT

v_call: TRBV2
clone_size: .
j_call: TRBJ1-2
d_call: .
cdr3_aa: CASSEALLRGYTF
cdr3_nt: TGTGCCAGCAGTGAAGCGCTTCTGCGCGGCTACACCTTC

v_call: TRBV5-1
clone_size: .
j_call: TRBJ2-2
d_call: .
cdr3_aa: CASSLVVDTGELFF
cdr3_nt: TGCGCCAGCAGCTTGGTAGTTGACACCGGGGAGCTGTTTTTT

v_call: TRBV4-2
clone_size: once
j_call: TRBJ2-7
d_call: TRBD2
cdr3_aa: CASSQGTSSPYEQYF
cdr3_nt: TGTGCCAGCAGCCAGGGGACTAGCAGCCCCTACGAGCAGTACTTC

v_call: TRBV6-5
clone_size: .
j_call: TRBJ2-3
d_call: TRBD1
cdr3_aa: CASSYSTGAGADTQYF
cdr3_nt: TGTGCCAGCAGTTACTCGACAGGGGCAGGCGCAGATACGCAGTATTTT

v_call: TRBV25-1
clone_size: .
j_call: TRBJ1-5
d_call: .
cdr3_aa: CASSPPEQGQPQHF
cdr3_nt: TGTGCCAGCAGTCCTCCGGAACAGGGACAGCCCCAGCATTTT

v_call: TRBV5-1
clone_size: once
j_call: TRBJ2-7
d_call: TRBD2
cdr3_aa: CASHRGMAGGQDEQYF
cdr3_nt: TGCGCCAGCCATCGGGGTATGGCGGGGGGGCAGGACGAGCAGTACTTC

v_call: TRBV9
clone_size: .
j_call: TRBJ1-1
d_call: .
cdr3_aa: CASSVSGNTEAFF
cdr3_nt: TGTGCCAGCAGCGTTTCAGGGAACACTGAAGCTTTCTTT

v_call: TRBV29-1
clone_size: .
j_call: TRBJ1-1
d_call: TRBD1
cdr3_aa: CSGNDRGDTEAFF
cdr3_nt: TGCAGCGGAAATGACAGGGGGGACACTGAAGCTTTCTTT

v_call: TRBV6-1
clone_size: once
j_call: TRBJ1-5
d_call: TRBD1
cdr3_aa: CASSSGGLGQPQHF
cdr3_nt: TGTGCCAGCAGCTCAGGGGGCTTGGGTCAGCCCCAGCATTTT

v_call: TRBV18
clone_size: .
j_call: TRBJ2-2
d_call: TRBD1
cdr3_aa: CASSPWDRGDSGELFF
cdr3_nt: TGTGCCAGCTCACCGTGGGACAGGGGAGATTCCGGGGAGCTGTTTTTT

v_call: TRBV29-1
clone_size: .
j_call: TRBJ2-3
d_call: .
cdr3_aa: CSVDPTGFRTDTQYF
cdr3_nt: TGCAGCGTAGACCCGACTGGGTTTCGCACAGATACGCAGTATTTT

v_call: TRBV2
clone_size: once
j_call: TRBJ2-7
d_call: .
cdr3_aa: CASSVILEGYEQYF
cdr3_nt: TGTGCCAGCAGTGTTATTCTAGAGGGCTACGAGCAGTACTTC

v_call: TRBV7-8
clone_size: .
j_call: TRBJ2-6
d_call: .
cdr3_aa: CASSLALIGASGANVLTF
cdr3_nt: TGTGCCAGCAGCTTGGCGTTAATTGGGGCCTCTGGGGCCAACGTCCTGACTTTC

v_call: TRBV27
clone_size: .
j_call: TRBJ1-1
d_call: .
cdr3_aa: CASSQITGGNTEAFF
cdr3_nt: TGTGCCAGCAGTCAAATCACAGGCGGGAACACTGAAGCTTTCTTT

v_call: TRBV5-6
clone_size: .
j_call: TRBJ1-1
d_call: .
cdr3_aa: CASSPLSPLGADTEAFF
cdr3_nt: TGTGCCAGCAGCCCTCTTAGTCCCCTGGGAGCGGACACTGAAGCTTTCTTT

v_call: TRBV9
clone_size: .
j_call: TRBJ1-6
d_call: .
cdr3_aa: CASSVYLESPLHF
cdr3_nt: TGTGCCAGCAGCGTGTATCTGGAGTCACCCCTCCACTTT

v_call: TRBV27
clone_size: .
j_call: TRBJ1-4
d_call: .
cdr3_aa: CASTAQGAGRNEKLFF
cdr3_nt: TGTGCCAGCACCGCTCAGGGCGCCGGAAGGAATGAAAAACTGTTTTTT

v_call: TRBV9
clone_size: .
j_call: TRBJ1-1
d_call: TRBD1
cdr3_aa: CASSGGGQGGSIAEAFF
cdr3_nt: TGTGCCAGCAGCGGGGGAGGACAGGGGGGATCGATCGCTGAAGCTTTCTTT

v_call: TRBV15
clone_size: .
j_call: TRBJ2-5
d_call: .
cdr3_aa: CATSSSSTETQYF
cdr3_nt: TGTGCCACCAGCAGTTCTAGTACCGAGACCCAGTACTTC

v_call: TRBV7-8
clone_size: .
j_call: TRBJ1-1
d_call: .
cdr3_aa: CASSFDTVEAFF
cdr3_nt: TGTGCCAGCAGCTTCGACACAGTTGAAGCTTTCTTT

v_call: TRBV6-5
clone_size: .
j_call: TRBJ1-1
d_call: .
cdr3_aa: CASNGLSEAFF
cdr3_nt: TGTGCCAGCAATGGCCTGTCCGAAGCTTTCTTT

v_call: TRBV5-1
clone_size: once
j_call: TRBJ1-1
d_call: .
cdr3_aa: CASSSGQPNTEAFF
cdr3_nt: TGCGCCAGCAGCTCCGGACAGCCTAACACTGAAGCTTTCTTT

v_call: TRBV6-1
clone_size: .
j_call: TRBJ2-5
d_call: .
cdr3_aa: CASSQLRGTQETQYF
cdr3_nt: TGTGCCAGCAGCCAGCTTAGGGGCACCCAAGAGACCCAGTACTTC

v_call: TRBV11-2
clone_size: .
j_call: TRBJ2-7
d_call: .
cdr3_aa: CASSSSTGGYEQYF
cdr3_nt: TGTGCCAGCAGCTCGTCGACAGGAGGATACGAGCAGTACTTC

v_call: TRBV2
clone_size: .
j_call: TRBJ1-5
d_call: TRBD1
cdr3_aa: CASSQDREDQPQHF
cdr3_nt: TGTGCCAGCAGCCAGGACAGGGAGGATCAGCCCCAGCATTTT

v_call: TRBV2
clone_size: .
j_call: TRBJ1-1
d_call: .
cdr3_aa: CASSEQGAGNTEAFF
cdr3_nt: TGTGCCAGCAGTGAGCAGGGTGCCGGGAACACTGAAGCTTTCTTT

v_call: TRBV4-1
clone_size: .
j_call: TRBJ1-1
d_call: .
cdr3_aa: CASSQELQGTFEAFF
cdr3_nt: TGCGCCAGCAGCCAAGAACTCCAGGGCACTTTTGAAGCTTTCTTT

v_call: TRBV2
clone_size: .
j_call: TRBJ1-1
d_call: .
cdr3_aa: CASTSSSVNTEAFF
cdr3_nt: TGTGCCAGCACCTCCTCTTCGGTGAACACTGAAGCTTTCTTT

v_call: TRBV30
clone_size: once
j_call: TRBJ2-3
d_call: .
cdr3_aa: CAWSVEPSAQYF
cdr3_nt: TGTGCCTGGAGTGTAGAACCCAGCGCGCAGTATTTT

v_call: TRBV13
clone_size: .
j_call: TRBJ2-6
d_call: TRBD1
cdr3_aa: CASSLGQGAFGANVLTF
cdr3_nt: TGTGCCAGCAGCTTAGGACAGGGGGCGTTCGGGGCCAACGTCCTGACTTTC

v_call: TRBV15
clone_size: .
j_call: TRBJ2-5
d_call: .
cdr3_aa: CATSRERRQVTVSAQETQYF
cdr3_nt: TGTGCCACCAGCCGAGAGAGACGACAGGTCACCGTTTCGGCCCAAGAGACCCAGTACTTC

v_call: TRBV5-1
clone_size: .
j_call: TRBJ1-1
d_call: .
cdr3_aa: CASSSPGAEAFF
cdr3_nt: TGCGCCAGCAGCTCTCCAGGGGCGGAAGCTTTCTTT

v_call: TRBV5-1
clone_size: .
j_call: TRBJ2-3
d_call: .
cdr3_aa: CASSLEGRVTDTQYF
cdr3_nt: TGCGCCAGCAGCTTGGAGGGCAGGGTAACAGATACGCAGTATTTT

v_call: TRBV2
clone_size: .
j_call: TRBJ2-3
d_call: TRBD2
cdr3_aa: CASSAYLAGDQDTQYF
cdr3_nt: TGTGCCAGCAGTGCTTATTTAGCGGGGGACCAGGATACGCAGTATTTT

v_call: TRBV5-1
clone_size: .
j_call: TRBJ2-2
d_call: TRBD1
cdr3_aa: CASSRGTGNTGELFF
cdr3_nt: TGCGCCAGCAGCCGCGGGACAGGCAACACCGGGGAGCTGTTTTTT

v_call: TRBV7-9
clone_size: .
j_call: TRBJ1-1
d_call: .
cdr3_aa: CSSSSMGGIRTEAFF
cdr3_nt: TGTTCCAGCAGCTCCATGGGGGGAATAAGGACTGAAGCTTTCTTT

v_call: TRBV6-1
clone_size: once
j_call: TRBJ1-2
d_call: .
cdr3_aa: CASSVTGPRGYTF
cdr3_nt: TGTGCCAGCAGTGTTACAGGGCCCCGTGGCTACACCTTC

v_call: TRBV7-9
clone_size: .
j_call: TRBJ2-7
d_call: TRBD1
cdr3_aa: CASTLGQGVEQYF
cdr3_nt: TGTGCCAGCACCCTGGGGCAGGGGGTCGAGCAGTACTTC

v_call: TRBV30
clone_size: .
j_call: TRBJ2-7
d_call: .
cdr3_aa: CAWTQEPVEQYF
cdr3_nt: TGTGCCTGGACCCAAGAGCCGGTCGAGCAGTACTTC

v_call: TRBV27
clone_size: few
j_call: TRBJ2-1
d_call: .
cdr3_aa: CASSLDRLNEQFF
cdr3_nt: TGTGCCAGCAGTTTAGACAGGTTGAATGAGCAGTTCTTC

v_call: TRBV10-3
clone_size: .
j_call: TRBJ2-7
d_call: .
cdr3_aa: CAISGPAAEQYF
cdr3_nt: TGTGCCATCAGTGGTCCGGCGGCCGAGCAGTACTTC

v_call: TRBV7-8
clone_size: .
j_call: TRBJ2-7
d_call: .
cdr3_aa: CASSPARRISLYEQYF
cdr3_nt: TGTGCCAGCAGCCCCGCTCGCAGGATTTCCCTCTACGAGCAGTACTTC

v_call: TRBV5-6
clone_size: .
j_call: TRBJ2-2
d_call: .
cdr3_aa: CASSLGTGYGELFF
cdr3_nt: TGTGCCAGCAGCTTGGGAACGGGGTACGGGGAGCTGTTTTTT

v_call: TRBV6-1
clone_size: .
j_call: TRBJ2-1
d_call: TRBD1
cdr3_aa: CASTRTGGSYNEQFF
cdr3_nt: TGTGCCAGCACCAGGACAGGGGGATCCTACAATGAGCAGTTCTTC

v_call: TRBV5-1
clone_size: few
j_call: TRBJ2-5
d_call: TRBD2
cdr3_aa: CASSAGLAGGQETQYF
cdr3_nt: TGCGCCAGCAGCGCCGGACTAGCGGGGGGGCAAGAGACCCAGTACTTC

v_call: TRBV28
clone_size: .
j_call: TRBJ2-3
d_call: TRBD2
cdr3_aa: CASRPPRLARYTDTQYF
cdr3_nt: TGTGCCAGCAGGCCCCCGCGACTAGCAAGGTACACAGATACGCAGTATTTT

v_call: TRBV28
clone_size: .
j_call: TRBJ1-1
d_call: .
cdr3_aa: CASSSLQSGLYEAFF
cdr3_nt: TGTGCCAGCAGTTCCCTTCAATCCGGACTCTATGAAGCTTTCTTT

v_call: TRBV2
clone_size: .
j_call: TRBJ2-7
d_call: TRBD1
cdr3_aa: CASATGNFHEQYF
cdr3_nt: TGTGCCAGCGCGACAGGGAATTTCCACGAGCAGTACTTC

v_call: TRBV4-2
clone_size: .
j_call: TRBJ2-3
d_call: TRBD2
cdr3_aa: CASSQVRSGGTDTQYF
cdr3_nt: TGTGCCAGCAGCCAAGTCCGTAGCGGGGGCACAGATACGCAGTATTTT

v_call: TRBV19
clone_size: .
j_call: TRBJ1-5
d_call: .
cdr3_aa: CASSSYGFNQPQHF
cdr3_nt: TGTGCCAGTAGTTCCTACGGGTTCAATCAGCCCCAGCATTTT

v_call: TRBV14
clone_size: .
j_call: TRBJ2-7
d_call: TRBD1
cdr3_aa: CASSPGTGPYEQYF
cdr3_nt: TGTGCCAGCAGCCCCGGGACAGGTCCCTACGAGCAGTACTTC

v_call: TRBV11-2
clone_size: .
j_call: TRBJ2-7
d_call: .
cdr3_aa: CASSLDPGSSYEQYF
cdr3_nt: TGTGCCAGCAGCTTAGACCCCGGTAGCTCCTACGAGCAGTACTTC

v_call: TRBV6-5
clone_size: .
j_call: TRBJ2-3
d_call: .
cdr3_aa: CASSYISGTDTQYF
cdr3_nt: TGTGCCAGCAGTTATATCTCGGGCACAGATACGCAGTATTTT